This T cell receptor (beta chain) derives from a study of brain metastases from non-small cell lung cancer. Only in-frame clones appear in the TCRdb table, and some are missing; sequencing was by immunoSEQ multiplex PCR. The sample shows around 1,200 clones, 89% of them seen only once. This TCR was recovered from a donor aged 40 or older with non-small cell lung cancer. Material for sequencing was tumor-adjacent normal tissue.

The CDR3 region is CASSTLTGYEQYV. CDR3 bases: TGTGCCAGCAGTACATTGACAGGCTACGAGCAGTACGTC. The chain couples TRBV6-5 to TRBJ2-7, with D perhaps TRBD1 (6 bases). In germline, CDR1 is MNHEY, CDR2 SVGAGI. Trimming removed 5 bases at V and 3 bases at J, with 11 bases between. This CDR3 has 13 amino acids.